This T cell receptor beta chain was identified in a study of shared clonotypes between healthy human individuals. Findings and caveats of the study: Tissues were not sampled, only blood, and their repertoires likely differ.

V lost 1 base, J lost 0 bases, and 8 bases lay in between. The CDR3 loop spans 14 amino acids. The germline V gene encodes CDR1 GTSNPN and CDR2 SVGIG (reference sequence). The assay was immunoSEQ multiplex PCR, and TCRdb's table has in-frame clones only and misses some. The table shows 2,100,000 or so clones, with approximately 95% occurring only once. Points on this clone: The antigen is not known.

The chain is built from TRBV30 and TRBJ2-3; no clear D. The clonotype originates from a young man in good health. Source material: naive CD4+ T cells sorted from blood. Documented subset: CD45RA+ positively selected. CDR3 in DNA: TGTGCCTGGAGTGCAGTGCGTAGCACAGATACGCAGTATTTT. Protein sequence: CAWSAVRSTDTQYF. The full variable domain, rest sourced from reference TRBV30 and TRBJ2-3, is SQTIHQWPATLVQPVGSPLSLECTVEGTSNPNLYWYRQAAGRGLQLLFYSVGIGQISSEVPQNLSASRPQDRQFILSSKKLLLSDSGFYLCAWSAVRSTDTQYFGPGTRLTVL.